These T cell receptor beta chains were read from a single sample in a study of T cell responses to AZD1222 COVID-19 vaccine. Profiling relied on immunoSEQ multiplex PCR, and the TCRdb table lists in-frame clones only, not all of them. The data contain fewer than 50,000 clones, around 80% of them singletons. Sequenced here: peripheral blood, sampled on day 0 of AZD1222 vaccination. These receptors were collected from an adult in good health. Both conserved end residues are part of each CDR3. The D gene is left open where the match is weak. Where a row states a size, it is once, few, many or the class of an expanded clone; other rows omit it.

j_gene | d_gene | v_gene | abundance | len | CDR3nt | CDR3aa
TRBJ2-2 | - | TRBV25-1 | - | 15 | TGTGCCAGCAGTGACTCCAGGAAGAACACCGGGGAGCTGTTTTTT | CASSDSRKNTGELFF
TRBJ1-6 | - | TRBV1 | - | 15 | TGCACCAGCAGCCGGCGCACAGGGTGGCATTCACCCCTCCACTTT | CTSSRRTGWHSPLHF
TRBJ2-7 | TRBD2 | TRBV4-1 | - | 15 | TGCGCCAGCAGCCAAGGCGGGGGGCCGGTGAGCGAGCAGTACTTC | CASSQGGGPVSEQYF
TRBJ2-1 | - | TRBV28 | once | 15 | TGTGCCAGCTCCCCACGGGCAGCTCCTAACAATGAGCAGTTCTTC | CASSPRAAPNNEQFF
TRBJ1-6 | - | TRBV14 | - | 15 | TGTGCCAGCAGCCCGACAGACCTCTATAATTCACCCCTCCACTTT | CASSPTDLYNSPLHF
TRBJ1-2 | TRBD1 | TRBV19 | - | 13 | TGTGCCAGTACCCCGGACAGGGCCTATGGCTACACCTTC | CASTPDRAYGYTF
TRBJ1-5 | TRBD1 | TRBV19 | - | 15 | TGTGCCAGTAGCGAACAGGGGTTGGGCAATCAGCCCCAGCATTTT | CASSEQGLGNQPQHF
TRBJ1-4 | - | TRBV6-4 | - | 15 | TGTGCCAGCAGTCTTACAGGGACCCCTGGAGAAAAACTGTTTTTT | CASSLTGTPGEKLFF
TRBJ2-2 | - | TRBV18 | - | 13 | TGTGCCAGCTCACCGACATCCACCGGGGAGCTGTTTTTT | CASSPTSTGELFF
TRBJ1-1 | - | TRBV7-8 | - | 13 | TGTGCCAGCAGCCCTCCGGGGGCCACTGAAGCTTTCTTT | CASSPPGATEAFF
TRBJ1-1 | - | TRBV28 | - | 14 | TGTGCCAGCACGGACGTCCTTATGAACACTGAAGCTTTCTTT | CASTDVLMNTEAFF